This is a list of T cell receptor beta chains from one sample in a study of long-term antiretroviral therapy in people with HIV. TCRdb's copy holds only in-frame clones and misses some; the assay was immunoSEQ multiplex PCR. This table has tens of thousands of clones, roughly three quarters appearing once. Sequenced material: unsorted PBMCs, taken 1.9 years after starting antiretroviral therapy. These TCRs come from a man aged 18 to 35 with HIV. CDR3s include the opening cysteine and the closing phenylalanine or tryptophan. D genes are given only for firm matches. Clone size, where shown, is once, few, many, or a class for clones that have expanded.

TGTGCCAGCAGCCCTCCCCCGGGACTAGCGACAGATACGCAGTATTTT | CASSPPPGLATDTQYF | TRBJ2-3 | - | TRBD2 | TRBV27 | 16
TGCGCCAGCAGTGACGGGAATAGAGGAAAACTGTTTTTT | CASSDGNRGKLFF | TRBJ1-4 | - | - | TRBV10-1 | 13
TGCGCCAGCACCTACTCACAGGGTATCAACGAGCAGTACTTC | CASTYSQGINEQYF | TRBJ2-7 | - | - | TRBV5-1 | 14
TGTGCCAGCACCGAAGGAGAGGTTTCGGTCTATGGCTACACCTTC | CASTEGEVSVYGYTF | TRBJ1-2 | - | - | TRBV6-1 | 15
TGTGCCAGCAGCTTAAAAAGGAAGACCCAGTACTTC | CASSLKRKTQYF | TRBJ2-5 | - | - | TRBV7-9 | 12
TGTGCCAGCAGGAGTGGGGCGCGGGAAACCTACGAGCAGTACTTC | CASRSGARETYEQYF | TRBJ2-7 | - | - | TRBV6-5 | 15
TGTGCCAGCTTTGATGGGACTAGCGGGGCAGGGGAGACCCAGTACTTC | CASFDGTSGAGETQYF | TRBJ2-5 | once | TRBD2 | TRBV28 | 16
TGTGCCAGCAGCTTCGGGGCGCCTACGGGCACCGGGGAGCTGTTTTTT | CASSFGAPTGTGELFF | TRBJ2-2 | few | - | TRBV7-9 | 16
TGTGCCAGCAGTGAAAGGGGGGCCAATAATGAAAAACTGTTTTTT | CASSERGANNEKLFF | TRBJ1-4 | once | - | TRBV2 | 15
TGTGCCAGCAGTCCGACCAGTGAGGGTGGGTTAGCCAAAAACATTCAGTACTTC | CASSPTSEGGLAKNIQYF | TRBJ2-4 | - | - | TRBV28 | 18
TGTGCCAGCAGCGCCGACAGGGAATCTGAGCAGTACTTC | CASSADRESEQYF | TRBJ2-7 | - | TRBD1 | TRBV5-4 | 13
TGTGCCAGCAGCCTCCCACAACGGGGGGGTGATGAGCAGTTCTTC | CASSLPQRGGDEQFF | TRBJ2-1 | - | TRBD2 | TRBV4-2 | 15
TGCGCCAGCAGCTTGGCCCTAGCGGGGGGCGGGGCCCAAGAGACCCAGTACTTC | CASSLALAGGGAQETQYF | TRBJ2-5 | - | TRBD2 | TRBV5-1 | 18
TGTGCCAGCAGTCCAAGGGGGGGGGTGGACTATGGCTACACCTTC | CASSPRGGVDYGYTF | TRBJ1-2 | - | - | TRBV2 | 15
TGCGCCAGCAGCCAGGAACACAGGGGTCCCCTAGCCGAAGCTTTCTTT | CASSQEHRGPLAEAFF | TRBJ1-1 | - | TRBD1 | TRBV4-1 | 16
TGCGCCAGCAGCTTTGAAGGTAGCAATCAGGGGACTACCGAGCAGTACTTC | CASSFEGSNQGTTEQYF | TRBJ2-7 | - | - | TRBV5-1 | 17
TGTGCCAGCAGTTACCTGGCAGCCCCGATAGGCACTGAAGCTTTCTTT | CASSYLAAPIGTEAFF | TRBJ1-1 | once | - | TRBV6-6 | 16
TGTGCCAGCAGTCCCGGGACAGGGCGCGCAAGGAAAGCTTTCTTT | CASSPGTGRARKAFF | TRBJ1-1 | few | TRBD1 | TRBV28 | 15